This T cell receptor (beta chain) emerged from a study of beta chain features in type 1 diabetes. As for this clone: Its target is not known.

The CDR3 length is 13 residues. Germline V gives CDR1 SGHTA, CDR2 FQGNSA. Trimming pared 5 bases from V and 7 bases from J, leaving 12 bases between. The authors reverse transcribed all of the isolated RNA, so sequencing captured expressed TCRB transcripts. TCRdb keeps only in-frame clones here, not all; method: immunoSEQ multiplex PCR. The sample records about 660,000 clones, over 11% being singletons. Study-wide results and limits: Patients and controls would share equally any PCR tilt toward shorter templates. In all four CD4+ subsets, TCRB CDR3 length was significantly, moderately reduced in type 1 diabetes. The question left open here concerned HLA type influencing TCRB rearrangement. Diminished insertions and augmented deletions at VDJ junctions characterized type 1 diabetes patients. Within patients, naive, central memory and Treg TCRB repertoires seemed more similar than within healthy donors.

V is TRBV7-2 and J is TRBJ1-3, with D possibly TRBD1 on 6 matching bases. Material: naive CD4+ T cells from blood. This receptor was taken from a man younger than 35 with type 1 diabetes. CDR3 nucleotides: TGTGCCAGCAGCCTCAACCAGGGGAACACCATATATTTT. This encodes CASSLNQGNTIYF.